This T cell receptor (beta chain) comes out of a study of Graves' ophthalmopathy and Graves' hyperthyroidism. Overall study findings and caveats: Most clonotypes expanded in thyroid above 0.001 frequency were present in blood too.

Amplification of the TCR beta CDR3 regions used RNA transcripts (as template). HTBI primers were employed in first-round RT-PCR, then a second-round multiplex PCR followed. MiXCR, applied by TCRdb to the multiplex PCR reads, yields one record per CDR3 protein. The sample includes approximately 700,000 distinct CDR3 sequences, 35% to 45% of them seen just once. Uncontrolled infections, other autoimmune diseases, pregnancy or lactation barred patients from enrollment. Unmatched junction bases numbered 8, after V lost 7 bases and J lost 5 bases. The germline gives CDR1 SGDLS, CDR2 YYNGEE. The length of the CDR3 is 13 residues. In regard to this clonotype: Antigen: not known. A much larger clone lies a single base off, so this may be a read error.

Input material: peripheral blood. The origin of this receptor is an adult man with Graves' ophthalmopathy. V and J are TRBV9 and TRBJ2-5; 7 bases line up with TRBD2. CDR3 sequence: CASGTRLAETQYF. The CDR3 bases are TGTGCCAGCGGCACCCGACTAGCCGAGACCCAGTACTTC.